These 8 T cell receptor beta chains originate from one sample sequenced in a study of tumor-infiltrating lymphocytes in localized non-small cell lung cancer. Repertoires were generated with immunoSEQ multiplex PCR, while TCRdb's copy carries only in-frame clones and drops some. Counted here are about 4,300 clones, about 70% occurring once; the ten biggest clones make up around 24%. Source material: uninvolved lung tissue not adjacent to the tumor. These receptors all come from a human donor with non-small cell lung cancer.

A few counts support this clone. The chain recombines TRBV7-3 with TRBJ2-1; tentatively, D is TRBD1 (6 bases). This CDR3 has 14 amino acids. Germline CDR1 is SGHTA and CDR2 is FQGTGA. Trimming took off 4 bases at V and 9 bases at J, with 16 bases between the two ends. The CDR3 loop reads CASSSELGGGEQFF. As DNA, the CDR3 is TGTGCCAGCAGCTCAGAGCTAGGGGGTGGTGAGCAGTTCTTC.

This chain links TRBV5-5 with TRBJ1-4; no definite D call. Germline CDR1 and CDR2: SGHKS and YYEKEE (reference sequence). V was trimmed by 1 base and J by 3 bases, leaving 7 bases between them. This CDR3 region has 14 residues. The CDR3: CASSLRRANEKLFF. The CDR3 DNA follows: TGTGCCAGCAGCTTGAGGAGGGCTAATGAAAAACTGTTTTTT.

This clone was picked up a small number of times. The gene calls are TRBV5-6 and TRBJ2-1; TRBD2 matches 11 bases. J gave up 8 bases and V 0 bases, and 10 bases lay outside the gene matches. Germline V gives CDR1 SGHDT, CDR2 YYEEEE. The CDR3 has 17 residues. CDR3 sequence (DNA): TGTGCCAGCAGCTTGGACACCGGGACTAGCGGTTTACATGAGCAGTTCTTC. Its protein product is CASSLDTGTSGLHEQFF.

The chain links TRBV11-2 to TRBJ2-7; D gene uncertain. Trimming took off 0 bases at V and 2 bases at J, with 11 bases between the two ends. CDR1 and CDR2 from the germline V gene are SGHAT and FQNNGV. The CDR3 consists of 15 residues. The CDR3 DNA follows: TGTGCCAGCAGCTTAGAATCAGGAGCTGCCTACGAGCAGTACTTC. It translates to CASSLESGAAYEQYF.

The chain couples TRBV5-5 to TRBJ2-7, with D unclear. The CDR3 length is 12 residues. The germline V and J ends were trimmed by 0 bases and 6 bases, with 7 bases remaining between them. The V gene's germline CDR1 is SGHKS and CDR2 YYEKEE (reference sequence). DNA for the CDR3: TGTGCCAGCAGCTTGGGGGTGGGCGAGCAGTACTTC. Residues: CASSLGVGEQYF.

V is TRBV18 and J is TRBJ2-7, with D possibly being TRBD1 or TRBD2 (5 bases each). Germline V gene data show CDR1 as KGHSH and CDR2 as LQKENI. The V gene lost 9 bases and the J gene lost 7 bases, with 13 bases spanning the gap. There are 11 residues in the CDR3. The CDR3 is CASSEGYEQYF. CDR3 sequence (DNA): TGTGCCAGTTCAGAGGGGTATGAGCAGTACTTC.

V gene TRBV7-3 combines with J gene TRBJ2-2; 8 nucleotides line up with TRBD1. CDR3 length: 16 residues. Trimming cost V 5 bases and J 3 bases; bases outside gene matches: 8. CDR1 and CDR2 from the germline V gene are SGHTA and FQGTGA. Here the CDR3 reads CASSPHRGLDTGELFF. The CDR3 bases are TGTGCCAGCAGCCCACACAGGGGGTTAGACACCGGGGAGCTGTTTTTT. The full variable domain, completed using reference TRBV7-3 and TRBJ2-2, is GAGVSQTPSNKVTEKGKYVELRCDPISGHTALYWYRQSLGQGPEFLIYFQGTGAADDSGLPNDRFFAVRPEGSVSTLKIQRTERGDSAVYLCASSPHRGLDTGELFFGEGSRLTVL.

The rearrangement joins TRBV9 to TRBJ2-7; 7 bases match TRBD1. V dropped 0 bases and J dropped 3; count of bases not matched to a gene: 6. The CDR3 length is 15 residues. CDR1 and CDR2 (germline): SGDLS, YYNGEE. CDR3 protein: CASSVAGTAYYEQYF. In nucleotides, the CDR3 is TGTGCCAGCAGCGTAGCTGGGACAGCCTACTACGAGCAGTACTTC.